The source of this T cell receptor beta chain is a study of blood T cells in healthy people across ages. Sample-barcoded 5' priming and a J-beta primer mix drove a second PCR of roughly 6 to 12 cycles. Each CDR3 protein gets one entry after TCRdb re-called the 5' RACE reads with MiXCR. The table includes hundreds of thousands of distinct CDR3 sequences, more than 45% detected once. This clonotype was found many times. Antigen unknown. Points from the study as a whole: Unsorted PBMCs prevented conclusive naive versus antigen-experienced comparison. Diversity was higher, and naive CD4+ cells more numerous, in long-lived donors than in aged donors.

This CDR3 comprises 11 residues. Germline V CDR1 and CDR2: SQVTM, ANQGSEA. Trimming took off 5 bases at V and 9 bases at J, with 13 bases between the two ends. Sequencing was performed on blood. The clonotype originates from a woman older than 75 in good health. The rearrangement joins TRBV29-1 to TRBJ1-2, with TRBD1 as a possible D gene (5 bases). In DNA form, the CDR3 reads TGCAGCGTTCCTAATCAGGGTCGCTACACCTTC. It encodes CSVPNQGRYTF.